The T cell receptor (beta chain) under discussion was sequenced for a study of cytomegalovirus exposure and HLA in healthy donors. Study-wide results and limits: Generally TCR sequences proved uncommon, though certain public TCRs appeared in numerous donors. What a later analysis reportedly showed was that an Asian-associated ancestry cluster had fewer N-insertions than the approximately 700-donor mean. As a later analysis showed, a missense DCLRE1C variant was linked to trimming of TCR beta V- and J-genes.

The ends lost 6 bases at V and 3 bases at J; junction bases unmatched: 9. This CDR3 contains 16 residues. Germline lookup yields CDR1 SGHVS and CDR2 FQNEAQ. Of note for this clone: The target antigen is unknown.

PCR was performed using 60 Vbeta and 13 Jbeta primers. The protocol was immunoSEQ multiplex PCR, while the TCRdb copy is restricted to in-frame clones and leaves out a portion. The data show 150,000 to 200,000 clones, approximately 71% seen once. Each of the donors was a healthy bone marrow donor. The chain recombines TRBV7-8 with TRBJ2-7, with TRBD2 identical over 12 bases. Material: PBMCs. This receptor was taken from a girl between 10 and 17 years old in good health and CMV-seronegative. DNA for the CDR3: TGTGCCAGCAGTGGGAGGACTAGCGGGGTTGGCTACGAGCAGTACTTC. The encoded protein is CASSGRTSGVGYEQYF.